This T cell receptor (beta chain) was retrieved from a study of T cell responses to AZD1222 COVID-19 vaccine (dated by TCRdb to the early 2020s). Concerning the study at large: TCR sequencing covered some 240 trial participants: 200 to 220 given two doses of AZD1222 and some 25 given two doses of MenACWY control vaccine. Trial participants were enrolled by age into subgroups of 18-55, 56-69 and 70-plus years, and 148, 28 and 57 TCR-sequenced participants, respectively, were included in these subgroups. Results and caveats for the whole study, not just this receptor: Conclusions about previously exposed vaccinees are limited because only six or seven AZD1222 recipients were SARS-CoV-2 seropositive at baseline. After two AZD1222 doses, both the breadth and the depth of spike-specific TCRs were significantly higher than at day 0 and than in MenACWY recipients. CD4 TCRs associated with the vaccine covered the entire spike protein, and the dominant responses were in regions 160-218 and 743-854. Participants were mostly white British, with more females than males. The authors suggested clonal diversity may have been underestimated. Nearly half of unique spike-specific TCRs reportedly recognized epitopes outside regions mutated in the B.1.351 and B.1.1.7 variants. Because no samples from the day 14 peak response were available, repertoires could be characterized only after the peak T cell response. In the small 56-69-year group, the increase in depth fell short of significance, most likely because of low power.

V lost 5 bases and J lost 6 bases; the stretch between them is 17 bases long. Spanning cysteine to phenylalanine, the CDR3 consists of 15 amino acids. Only the CDR3 portion is preserved as DNA: 45 bases, with reading frame beginning at the first base. From the germline V gene, CDR1 is MDHEN and CDR2 is SYDVKM. This clone was picked up one time. Its antigen is unknown. Base qualities were left out, and no much larger clone turns up one base away. The CDR3 regions of human TCRbeta chains were analyzed by immunosequencing. The authors' analysis ran thus. Repertoire TCRs were checked for matches against a reference library of SARS-CoV-2-specific TCRs that had been generated using the MIRA antigen-specificity platform. Breadth was defined as the fraction of unique TCRs that were SARS-CoV-2-associated. Depth was defined as the fraction of total T cells that were SARS-CoV-2-associated. Using the MIRA data, every spike-specific TCR was mapped to the spike region that the TCR reacted to and assigned to either a CD4 or a CD8 class. Log10-transformed breadth and depth values were compared by one-way ANOVA with Sidak's multiple comparisons tests. Held by TCRdb, this immuneACCESS table contains in-frame sequences only and omits some clones. Under half of the omission traces to an unresolved V gene where checked; the cause of the rest is unknown. Clone size and the V and J calls come from that table; the DNA yielded D and trimming. Within this sample are 110,000 or so clones, with roughly 86% of them counted one time only. The top ten constitute around 13% of the sample.

The time point label on this specimen signifies: baseline before first vaccination. In the paper's terms, the treatment or condition label means: meningococcal conjugate vaccine given as trial control. Samples from vaccinated people were obtained from the UK trials COV001 and COV002, which included a single-blind randomized controlled phase 2/3 trial of AZD1222 (ChAdOx1 nCoV-19) in healthy adults. For TCRbeta chain sequencing, PBMC samples were collected from trial participants at day 0 and at day 28 after the second dose. Source: peripheral blood, taken on day 0 of MenACWY control vaccination. The TCR comes from an adult in good health. The chain uses TRBV28 and TRBJ2-1, with a weak D call of TRBD1 (6 bases match). The sequenced DNA: TGTGCCAGCAGTCCCCCTCGGGCAGGGGCCAATGAGCAGTTCTTC. The encoded protein is CASSPPRAGANEQFF.